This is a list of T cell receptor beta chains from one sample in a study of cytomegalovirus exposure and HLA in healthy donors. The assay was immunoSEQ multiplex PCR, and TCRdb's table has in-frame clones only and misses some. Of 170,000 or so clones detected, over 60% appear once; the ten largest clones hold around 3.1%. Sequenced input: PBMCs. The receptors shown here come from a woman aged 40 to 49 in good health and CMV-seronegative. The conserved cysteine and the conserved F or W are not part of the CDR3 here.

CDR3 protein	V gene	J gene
ASSTSVASGGPGEDTQY	TRBV19	TRBJ2-3
ASSLSQGAVEAF	TRBV5-1	TRBJ1-1
ATSRDRVWVYEQY	TRBV15	TRBJ2-7
ASYPGRGNSPLH	TRBV6-1	TRBJ1-6
ASSLGQGEKLF	TRBV5-1	TRBJ1-4
ASSSGLAGGQRSTDTQY	TRBV5-1	TRBJ2-3
ASSKDRDRDYEQY	TRBV13	TRBJ2-7
ASSQPTGGEQY	TRBV5-1	TRBJ2-7
ASSIAGTGGILSSYEQY	TRBV5-1	TRBJ2-7
ASSRSYRGGTEAF	TRBV6-5	TRBJ1-1
ASSHFGQGHYGYT	TRBV14	TRBJ1-2
SSARGNVGGYT	TRBV7-9	TRBJ1-2
ASSLSTVQTNYGYT	TRBV5-1	TRBJ1-2
ASSYSTTGVIGEQY	TRBV6-5	TRBJ2-7
ASSLLSSGAYNEQF	TRBV5-1	TRBJ2-1
ASSNRGRRTNEKLF	TRBV19	TRBJ1-4
ASRPPAPNYGYT	TRBV19	TRBJ1-2
ASSTPTSGGADTQY	TRBV5-4	TRBJ2-3
ASSHNRRSLNTEAF	TRBV6-6	TRBJ1-1
ASSATVSGANVLT	TRBV9	TRBJ2-6
ASSFSGTQETQY	TRBV7-2	TRBJ2-5
ASSSPRSGNTIY	TRBV5-6	TRBJ1-3
ATSRDLTEHKAF	TRBV15	TRBJ1-1
ASSLNYYGYT	TRBV28	TRBJ1-2
ASSLQGAPGELF	TRBV2	TRBJ2-2
ASSLDGAVGYT	TRBV5-1	TRBJ1-2
ASSESGTTYEQY	TRBV2	TRBJ2-7
ASSLFAGEETQY	TRBV7-9	TRBJ2-5
AISETNEKLF	TRBV10-3	TRBJ1-4
ASSPGAPNSPLH	TRBV18	TRBJ1-6
ARAWRSDLPSYEQY	TRBV7-6	TRBJ2-7